What follows are 8 T cell receptor beta chains derived from one specimen sequenced in a study of Ad26.COV2.S vaccination and SARS-CoV-2 variants. Treatment reported: some 20 received Ad26.COV2.S at low or high dose, single or two shots; about 5 received placebo; per-sample allocation not given. On day 63 after the first injection, vaccine and placebo recipients gave samples. Using immunoSEQ multiplex PCR, the repertoire was profiled, and TCRdb retains in-frame clones only, with some absent. This repertoire shows more than 350,000 clones, 90% found once; its top ten account for 12%. Source: peripheral blood, taken in a trial of Ad26.COV2.S vaccine versus placebo. Receptors originate from a person between 18 and 60 years old who received the Ad26.COV2.S COVID-19 vaccine or a placebo.

The table lists this clone with a count of one. The genes are TRBV19 and TRBJ2-5; D is possibly TRBD1 (6 bases). This CDR3 has 14 residues. The V end was cut by 7 bases, the J end by 5 bases, with 17 bases between. Germline V CDR1 and CDR2: LNHDA, SQIVND (reference sequence). CDR3 protein: CASTNPTGPETQYF. The CDR3 DNA is TGTGCCAGTACTAATCCGACAGGTCCGGAGACCCAGTACTTC.

The rearrangement uses TRBV19 and TRBJ2-1; TRBD1 aligns across 8 bases. Germline V CDR1 and CDR2: LNHDA, SQIVND (reference sequence). Trimming took 7 bases from V and 9 from J; bases not matched to a gene: 11. The CDR3 has 14 residues. The CDR3 loop reads CASTYSDRVGEQFF. Written as DNA, the CDR3 is TGTGCCAGTACCTATTCGGACAGGGTGGGTGAGCAGTTCTTC. Combining the CDR3 with reference TRBV19 and TRBJ2-1 gives the whole variable domain DGGITQSPKYLFRKEGQNVTLSCEQNLNHDAMYWYRQDPGQGLRLIYYSQIVNDFQKGDIAEGYSVSREKKESFPLTVTSAQKNPTAFYLCASTYSDRVGEQFFGPGTRLTVL.

The chain carries TRBV6-5 and TRBJ2-6, with a weak D call TRBD2 (5 bases). The CDR3 has 15 amino acids. Germline-derived CDR1 and CDR2 are MNHEY and SVGAGI. The V and J ends lost 10 bases and 2 bases respectively, with 15 bases between them. CDR3 amino acids: CATGVVGAGANVLTF. CDR3 nucleotide sequence: TGTGCCACCGGGGTAGTTGGGGCTGGGGCCAACGTCCTGACTTTC.

The chain combines TRBV7-9 with TRBJ2-7; 9 bases agree with TRBD2. The CDR3 has 16 residues. Germline V gene lookup returns CDR1 SEHNR and CDR2 FQNEAQ (reference sequence). The J segment lost 5 bases and the V segment lost 5 bases, leaving 13 bases of the junction unmatched. The CDR3 DNA reads TGTGCCAGCAGCCCCCGGAGACTAGCGGTTGATCACGAGCAGTACTTC. Amino acid sequence: CASSPRRLAVDHEQYF.

This chain joins TRBV30 and TRBJ1-6; D is ambiguous. V lost 4 bases to trimming and J lost 3 bases, with 13 bases between them. Germline CDR1 reads GTSNPN; CDR2 reads SVGIG (reference sequence). The CDR3 is made up of 15 amino acids. Written as DNA, the CDR3 is TGTGCCTGGAACAAGAAGGGAGTCTATAATTCACCCCTCCACTTT. This translates into CAWNKKGVYNSPLHF.

This chain joins TRBV7-2 and TRBJ2-2, with TRBD2 matching over 7 bases. V shed 5 bases and J 6 bases; nucleotides not matched to a gene: 15. From germline, CDR1 is SGHTA and CDR2 FQGNSA. The CDR3 spans 17 residues. Here the CDR3 reads CASSNGVRTSGSGELFF. CDR3 coding DNA: TGTGCCAGCAGCAACGGGGTACGGACTAGTGGGTCCGGGGAGCTGTTTTTT.

The chain uses TRBV27 and TRBJ1-6, with D unresolved. Trimming pared 7 bases from V and 12 bases from J, leaving 16 bases between. Germline assignment: CDR1 MNHEY and CDR2 SMNVEV (reference sequence). The CDR3 is 13 residues long. This CDR3 is CASTDPPGGPLHF. CDR3 DNA: TGTGCCAGCACCGATCCACCGGGCGGACCCCTCCACTTT.

V gene TRBV5-1 combines with J gene TRBJ2-5; no clear D gene. The CDR3 contains 12 residues. Germline CDR1 is SGHRS and CDR2 is YFSETQ. V was cut by 4 bases and J by 0 bases, with 4 bases left in between. The CDR3 DNA is TGCGCCAGCAGCGGAAACCAAGAGACCCAGTACTTC. The encoded protein is CASSGNQETQYF. Combining the CDR3 with reference TRBV5-1 and TRBJ2-5 gives the whole variable domain KAGVTQTPRYLIKTRGQQVTLSCSPISGHRSVSWYQQTPGQGLQFLFEYFSETQRNKGNFPGRFSGRQFSNSRSEMNVSTLELGDSALYLCASSGNQETQYFGPGTRLLVL.